This note documents a single T cell receptor beta chain sequence. Its antigen is unidentified. The trim removed 3 bases at V and 2 bases at J, leaving 10 bases unmatched. The CDR3 spans 17 residues. The V gene's germline CDR1 is SGHTA and CDR2 FQGNSA. Individuals selected for sequencing had exhibited CD8+CD57+ cell expansion on flow cytometry. Both TCR beta VDJ combination and CDR3 sequence profiling were carried out. Genomic DNA was the template for this profiling. TCRdb recomputed calls from the reads with MiXCR, one row per CDR3 protein. The table has a few hundred thousand distinct CDR3 sequences, 56% seen once. The data originate from a study of CD8+CD57+ T cells in acquired aplastic anemia. The overall study: DNA per sorted CD4+ or CD8+ sample ranged roughly 0.18 to 30 ug, averaging 3.2 ug. General study results and limits: Researchers report that around 31 CD8+ CDR3 sequences appeared in both patients and controls.

The rearrangement joins TRBV7-2 to TRBJ2-5; TRBD2 matches at 9 bases. The sample comprised sorted CD4+, CD8+, or CD8+CD57+ T cells (not recorded which) from PBMCs. The source of this sequence is a human donor with aplastic anemia. The CDR3 sequence is CASSFPIAGDGQETQYF. The CDR3 nucleotides read TGTGCCAGCAGCTTTCCTATAGCGGGGGATGGGCAAGAGACCCAGTACTTC.